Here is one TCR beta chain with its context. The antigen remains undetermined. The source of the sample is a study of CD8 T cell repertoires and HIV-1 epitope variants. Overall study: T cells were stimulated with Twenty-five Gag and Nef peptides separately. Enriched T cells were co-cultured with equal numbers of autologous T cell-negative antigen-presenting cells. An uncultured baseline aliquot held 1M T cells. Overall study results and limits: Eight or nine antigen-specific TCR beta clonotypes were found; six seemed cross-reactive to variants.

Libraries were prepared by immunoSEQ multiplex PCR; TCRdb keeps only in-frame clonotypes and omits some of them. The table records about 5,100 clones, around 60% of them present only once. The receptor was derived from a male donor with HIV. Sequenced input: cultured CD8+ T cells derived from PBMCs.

This CDR3 is CASSPLGTSGSSGDNEQFF. The DNA of the CDR3 is TGTGCCAGCAGCCCCCTCGGGACTAGCGGGAGCTCGGGAGACAATGAGCAGTTCTTC. J is TRBJ2-1 and V is TRBV9, with TRBD2 identical over 14 bases. The J segment lost 5 bases and the V segment lost 4 bases, leaving 14 bases of the junction unmatched. CDR1 is SGDLS, CDR2 YYNGEE, per germline. CDR3 length equals 19 residues.